This passage covers 7 T cell receptor beta chains from one sample sequenced in a study of blood T cells in healthy people across ages. With a J-beta primer mix and a sample-barcoded 5' primer, a second PCR ran roughly 6 to 11 cycles. MiXCR, applied by TCRdb to the 5' RACE reads, yields one record per CDR3 protein. The sample has around 1.5 million distinct CDR3 sequences, roughly 40% seen once. The sequenced sample was blood. Every receptor here comes from a young woman in good health.

The chain employs TRBV6-1 and TRBJ2-1; TRBD2 matches at 11 bases. J gave up 7 bases and V 7 bases, and 9 bases lay outside the gene matches. Germline V gives CDR1 MNHNS, CDR2 SASEGT. This CDR3 spans 15 amino acids. CDR3 bases: TGTGCCAGCACCCCGACTAGCGGGATCGCGAATGAGCAGTTCTTC. This sequence encodes CASTPTSGIANEQFF.

The rearrangement joins TRBV20-1 to TRBJ2-3; the D gene is possibly TRBD1 (6 bases). Germline V CDR1 and CDR2: DFQATT, SNEGSKA (reference sequence). CDR3 length equals 15 residues. V was trimmed by 0 bases and J by 6 bases, leaving 16 bases between them. The CDR3 sequence is CSARDPKGVADTQYF. As DNA, the CDR3 is TGCAGTGCTAGAGATCCGAAGGGGGTCGCGGATACGCAGTATTTT.

This chain connects TRBV14 to TRBJ2-7; tentatively, D is TRBD2 (6 bases). Trimming shortened V by 3 bases and J by 2 bases, and 17 bases separated the two germline ends. The CDR3 runs to 16 residues. The V gene's germline CDR1 is SGHDN and CDR2 FVKESK. The CDR3: CASSQLLGGAPYEQYF. CDR3 DNA sequence: TGTGCCAGCAGCCAGCTCCTGGGGGGAGCACCCTACGAGCAGTACTTC.

The chain links TRBV20-1 to TRBJ2-1; TRBD1 or TRBD2 may be the D gene (5 bases each). Germline V gene data show CDR1 as DFQATT and CDR2 as SNEGSKA (reference sequence). The V gene lost 5 bases and the J gene lost 4 bases, with 15 bases spanning the gap. This CDR3 region has 14 residues. The chain's CDR3 is CSAAWPGAYNEQFF. CDR3 DNA sequence: TGCAGTGCTGCATGGCCCGGGGCGTACAATGAGCAGTTCTTC.

The gene calls are TRBV6-1 and TRBJ2-7; D possibly corresponds to TRBD1 (5 bases). Germline CDR1 reads MNHNS; CDR2 reads SASEGT. The CDR3 has 13 amino acids. Trimming shortened V by 4 bases and J by 4 bases, and 11 bases separated the two germline ends. CDR3 in DNA: TGTGCCAGCAGTGGACAGCTTCTTTACGAGCAGTACTTC. The encoded protein is CASSGQLLYEQYF.

This rearrangement joins TRBV2 to TRBJ2-3; D tentatively reads TRBD1 or TRBD2 (5 bases each). Trimming shortened V by 6 bases and J by 2 bases, and 18 bases separated the two germline ends. CDR1 and CDR2 (germline): SNHLY, FYNNEI. CDR3 length equals 16 residues. CDR3 sequence (DNA): TGTGCCAGCAGAGTCGGGGTCGGGGCTACCACAGATACGCAGTATTTT. Translation: CASRVGVGATTDTQYF.

V gene TRBV6-5 combines with J gene TRBJ2-5, with 11 bases lining up with TRBD1. The DNA matches TRBJ2-7 better at its end, which makes the J call doubtful. Germline V CDR1 and CDR2: MNHEY, SVGAGI. The CDR3 runs 14 residues. This CDR3 is CASSGDRGSYEQYF. The CDR3, as DNA: TGTGCCAGCAGTGGGGACAGGGGGAGCTACGAGCAGTACTTC.